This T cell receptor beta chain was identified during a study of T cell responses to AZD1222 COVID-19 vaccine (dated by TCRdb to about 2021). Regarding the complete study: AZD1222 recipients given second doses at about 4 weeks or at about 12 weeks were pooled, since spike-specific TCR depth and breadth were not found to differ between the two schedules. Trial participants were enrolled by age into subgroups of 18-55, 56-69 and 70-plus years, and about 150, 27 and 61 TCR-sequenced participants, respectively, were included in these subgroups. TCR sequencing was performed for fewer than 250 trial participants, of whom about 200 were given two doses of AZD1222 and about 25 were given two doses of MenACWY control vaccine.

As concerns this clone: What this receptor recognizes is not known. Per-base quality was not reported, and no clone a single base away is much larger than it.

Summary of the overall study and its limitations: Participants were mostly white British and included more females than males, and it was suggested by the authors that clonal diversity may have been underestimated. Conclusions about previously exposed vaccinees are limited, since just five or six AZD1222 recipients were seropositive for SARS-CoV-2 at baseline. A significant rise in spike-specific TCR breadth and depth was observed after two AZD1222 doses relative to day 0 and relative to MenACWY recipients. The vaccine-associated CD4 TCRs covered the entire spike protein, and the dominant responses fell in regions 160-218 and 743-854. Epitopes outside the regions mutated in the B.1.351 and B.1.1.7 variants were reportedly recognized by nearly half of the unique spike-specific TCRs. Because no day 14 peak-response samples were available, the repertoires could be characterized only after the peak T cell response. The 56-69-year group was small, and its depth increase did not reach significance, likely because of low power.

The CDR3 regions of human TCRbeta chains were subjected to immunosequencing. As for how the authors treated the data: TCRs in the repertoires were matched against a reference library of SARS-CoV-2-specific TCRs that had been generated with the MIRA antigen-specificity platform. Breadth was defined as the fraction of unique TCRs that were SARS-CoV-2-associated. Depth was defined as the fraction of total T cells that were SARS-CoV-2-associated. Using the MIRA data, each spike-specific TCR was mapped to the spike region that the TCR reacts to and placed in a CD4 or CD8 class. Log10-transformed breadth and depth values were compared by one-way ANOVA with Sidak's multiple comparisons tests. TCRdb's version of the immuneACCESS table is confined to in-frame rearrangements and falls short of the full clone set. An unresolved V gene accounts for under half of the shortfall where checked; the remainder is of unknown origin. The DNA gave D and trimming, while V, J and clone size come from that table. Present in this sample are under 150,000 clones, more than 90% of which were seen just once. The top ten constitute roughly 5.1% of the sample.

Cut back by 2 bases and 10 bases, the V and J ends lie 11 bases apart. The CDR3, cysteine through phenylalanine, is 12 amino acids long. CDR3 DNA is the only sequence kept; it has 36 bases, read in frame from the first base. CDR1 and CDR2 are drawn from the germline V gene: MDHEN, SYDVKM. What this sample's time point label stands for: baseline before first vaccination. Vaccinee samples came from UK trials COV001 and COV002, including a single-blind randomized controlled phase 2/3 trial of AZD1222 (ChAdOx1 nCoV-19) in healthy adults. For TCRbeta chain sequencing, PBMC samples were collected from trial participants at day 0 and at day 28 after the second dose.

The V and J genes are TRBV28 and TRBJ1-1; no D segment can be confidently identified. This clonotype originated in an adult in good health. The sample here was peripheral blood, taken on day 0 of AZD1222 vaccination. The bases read TGTGCCAGCAGTTTAAGGGAGGGTCGAGCTTTCTTT. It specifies CASSLREGRAFF. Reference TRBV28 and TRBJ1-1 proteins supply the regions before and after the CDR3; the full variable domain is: DVKVTQSSRYLVKRTGEKVFLECVQDMDHENMFWYRQDPGLGLRLIYFSYDVKMKEKGDIPEGYSVSREKKERFSLILESASTNQTSMYLCASSLREGRAFFGQGTRLTVV.